One and the same sample provided the 2 T cell receptor beta chains below, sequenced in a study of blood T cell repertoires in COVID-19. Only in-frame clones appear in the TCRdb table, and some are missing; sequencing was by immunoSEQ multiplex PCR. The sample yields around 330,000 clones, roughly 90% seen once. Source material: PBMCs or T cells enriched from blood (not recorded which). Receptors were obtained from a man in his fifties or sixties who had recovered from COVID-19.

The rearrangement joins TRBV11-2 to TRBJ2-7, with TRBD2 matching over 8 bases. V shed 0 bases, J shed 5 bases, and the junction held 9 bases outside the gene matches. The CDR3 contains 16 residues. CDR1 SGHAT and CDR2 FQNNGV come from the germline V gene. The CDR3 bases are TGTGCCAGCAGCTTAGATTCGGGGGGGTTAGCGGACGAGCAGTACTTC. It is translated as CASSLDSGGLADEQYF.

This clone was observed at least ten times. This chain connects TRBV7-3 to TRBJ2-5; 12 nucleotides agree with TRBD2. This CDR3 contains 19 residues. The V gene end was trimmed by 6 bases and the J gene end by 2 bases; junction bases not matched to a gene: 16. The germline gives CDR1 SGHTA, CDR2 FQGTGA. The chain's CDR3 is CASRRTTLAGGQGQETQYF. CDR3 bases: TGTGCCAGCAGGCGGACGACACTAGCGGGAGGCCAGGGGCAAGAGACCCAGTACTTC.